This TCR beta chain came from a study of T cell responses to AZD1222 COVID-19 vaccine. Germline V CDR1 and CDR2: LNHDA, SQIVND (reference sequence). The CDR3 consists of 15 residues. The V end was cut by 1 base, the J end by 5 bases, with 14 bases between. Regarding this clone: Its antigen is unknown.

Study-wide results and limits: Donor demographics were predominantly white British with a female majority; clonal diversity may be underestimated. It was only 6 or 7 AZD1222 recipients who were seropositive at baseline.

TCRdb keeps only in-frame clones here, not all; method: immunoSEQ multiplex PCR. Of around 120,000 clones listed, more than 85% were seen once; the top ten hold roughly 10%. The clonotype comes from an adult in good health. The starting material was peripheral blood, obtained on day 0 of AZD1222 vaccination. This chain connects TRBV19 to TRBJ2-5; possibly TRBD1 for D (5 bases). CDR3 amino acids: CASSIGGAGRETQYF. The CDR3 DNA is TGTGCCAGTAGTATAGGTGGGGCAGGGCGGGAGACCCAGTACTTC. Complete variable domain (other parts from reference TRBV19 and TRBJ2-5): DGGITQSPKYLFRKEGQNVTLSCEQNLNHDAMYWYRQDPGQGLRLIYYSQIVNDFQKGDIAEGYSVSREKKESFPLTVTSAQKNPTAFYLCASSIGGAGRETQYFGPGTRLLVL.